The clone carrying this T cell receptor (beta chain) was counted a single time. The germline V gene has CDR1 SEHNR and CDR2 FQNEAQ (reference sequence). The trim removed 2 bases at V and 8 bases at J, leaving 9 bases unmatched. This CDR3 has 15 residues. Sequencing was performed with immunoSEQ multiplex PCR; in TCRdb, only in-frame clones are kept and a portion is missing. The repertoire holds more than 25,000 clones, with around nine tenths as singletons. The source of the sample is a study of PD-1 and CTLA-4 blockade in melanoma. This chain links TRBV7-9 with TRBJ2-1; 7 bases agree with TRBD2. The sequence derives from a human donor with melanoma. Sequencing was performed on CD8+ T cells from peripheral blood, taken before anti-PD-1 treatment. The CDR3 DNA reads as TGTGCCAGCAGCTTATCAGGGCGGGAGAATCATGAGCAGTTCTTC. Translating gives CASSLSGRENHEQFF.